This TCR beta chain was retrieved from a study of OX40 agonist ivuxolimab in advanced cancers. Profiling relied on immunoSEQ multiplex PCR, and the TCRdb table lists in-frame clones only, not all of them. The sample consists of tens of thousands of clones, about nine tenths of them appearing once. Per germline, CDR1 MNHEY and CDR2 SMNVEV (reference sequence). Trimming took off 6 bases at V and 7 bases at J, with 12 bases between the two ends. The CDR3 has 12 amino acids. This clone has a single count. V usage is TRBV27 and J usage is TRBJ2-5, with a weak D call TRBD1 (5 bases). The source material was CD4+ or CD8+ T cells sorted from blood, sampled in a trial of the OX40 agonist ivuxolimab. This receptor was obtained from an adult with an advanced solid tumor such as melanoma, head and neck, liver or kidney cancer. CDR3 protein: CASRPRVGTQYF. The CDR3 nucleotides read TGTGCCAGCAGACCCAGGGTCGGGACCCAGTACTTC.